This T cell receptor beta chain was sequenced in a study of kidney transplant recipient with SARS-CoV-2 infection (dated by TCRdb to 2020 to 2023). In this sample, this clonotype turned up many times. This clone's antigen is unknown. The sample holds no much larger clone one base away, and base qualities are not on file. These reads were obtained on an Illumina MiSeq. Profiling of the peripheral T cell repertoire was carried out for human TCRbeta genes. As for how the authors treated the data: Beta-binomial modelling was applied to test for differential clonotype abundance so that variability over time was accounted for. Expanded clonotypes were screened against the ImmuneCODE reference database of SARS-CoV-2-associated TCRs and mapped to viral genome regions. Additional repertoire analyses examined TRBV gene usage, CDR3 length, CDR3 amino acid overlap between time points, distributions of clonotype abundance, and Jaccard similarity. TCRdb applied fastp at Q25 and MiXCR to the public reads, then kept only in-frame beta chains. Identical CDR3 protein sequences are pooled into one entry, listed with their most common genes and DNA. For this entry, the V and J calls and clone size follow TCRdb and not the study's own pipeline. The sample records under 300,000 distinct CDR3 sequences, under 30% of which are singletons. The biggest ten clones account for roughly 7% of the sample.

Reading from cysteine to phenylalanine, the CDR3 counts 17 amino acids. Just CDR3 DNA is preserved here, 51 bases in frame from base 1. Trimming costs V 5 bases and J 5 bases, and their ends lie 24 bases apart. Taken from the germline V gene (reference sequence), the CDR1 and CDR2 loops are LGHDT and YNNKEL. The time point label, as the study defines it: pre-pandemic baseline sample and day 111 after first positive SARS-CoV-2 test. The clonotype originates from a male patient in his 30s who had COVID-19 and was a kidney transplant recipient. After a transplant, some of the T cells may come from the graft donor. This sequence uses TRBV3-1 and TRBJ2-5, with no confidently assigned D gene. The sample consisted of a blood sample, taken at baseline and between days 110 and 120 from a kidney transplant recipient. Here is the DNA: TGTGCCAGCAGCGGGTGGATTCCCATTTCTTTCTCTGAGACCCAGTACTTC. Its protein product is CASSGWIPISFSETQYF.